This T cell receptor (beta chain) was obtained from a study of Ad26.COV2.S vaccination and SARS-CoV-2 variants. Study-wide results and caveats: Higher spike-specific TCR breadth was found in vaccine recipients than in placebo recipients.

This sample's treatment: roughly 19 received Ad26.COV2.S at low or high dose, single or two shots; roughly 5 received placebo; per-sample allocation not given. Samples analyzed were those drawn on day 63 after the first vaccine or placebo injection. In Boston, the donor was an adult between 18-55 years of age. Vaccination employed an Ad26 vector expressing the Wuhan-strain SARS-CoV-2 spike. The CDR3 has 13 residues. Trimming removed 3 bases at V and 12 bases at J, with 17 bases between. CDR1 is MNHEY, CDR2 SMNVEV, per germline (reference sequence). Repertoires were generated with immunoSEQ multiplex PCR, while TCRdb's copy carries only in-frame clones and drops some. The sample contains hundreds of thousands of clones, 80% to 90% of which appear only once. The table lists this clone with a few counts. Antigen specificity is unknown.

The TCR was taken from a person aged 18 to 65 who received the Ad26.COV2.S COVID-19 vaccine or a placebo. The chain has TRBV27 and TRBJ1-1; no reliable D call. This specimen was peripheral blood, taken in a trial of Ad26.COV2.S vaccine versus placebo. The CDR3 nucleotides are TGTGCCAGCAGTTTCTACGCCCTAGGGAGAACTTTCTTT. Translating gives CASSFYALGRTFF.